The rows below give T cell receptor beta chains drawn from one sample of a study of read filtering for tumor transcriptome and immune sequencing. TCRdb redid the calling of the reads with MiXCR, one entry per CDR3 protein. Among some 41,000 distinct CDR3 sequences listed, 12% were seen once. The sample taken for sequencing was a population of CD138-negative cells sorted from bone marrow. The receptors come from a donor over 35 with multiple myeloma. Both conserved end residues are part of each CDR3. The D gene is left open where the match is weak. Clone sizes are given selectively: once, few, many, or a class where the clone is expanded.

CASSLGGNYNEQFF,TGTGCCAGCAGTTTAGGGGGGAACTACAATGAGCAGTTCTTC,.,TRBV7-8,many,TRBJ2-1
CASSQDHGPPSYEQYF,TGTGCCAGCAGCCAAGATCACGGGCCCCCATCATACGAGCAGTACTTC,.,TRBV3-1,many,TRBJ2-7
CSVYAARTGQETQYF,TGCAGCGTTTACGCCGCCCGGACAGGGCAAGAGACCCAGTACTTC,TRBD1,TRBV29-1,many,TRBJ2-5
CASSAGGLGNQPQHF,TGTGCCAGCAGCGCGGGGGGCCTGGGCAATCAGCCCCAGCATTTT,.,TRBV6-5,many,TRBJ1-5
CASSSGGPDTGELFF,TGTGCCAGCAGCTCCGGGGGCCCGGACACCGGGGAGCTGTTTTTT,.,TRBV7-6,many,TRBJ2-2
CASSQRGDTQYF,TGTGCCAGCAGCCAACGTGGAGATACGCAGTATTTT,.,TRBV3-1,many,TRBJ2-3
CASSLVTSSSYNEQFF,TGCGCCAGCAGCTTGGTTACTAGCAGCTCCTACAATGAGCAGTTCTTC,.,TRBV5-1,many,TRBJ2-1
CAIRGTRDRVYNEQFF,TGTGCCATCAGAGGGACCCGGGACAGGGTCTACAATGAGCAGTTCTTC,TRBD1,TRBV10-3,many,TRBJ2-1
CATSESGTDNEQFF,TGTGCCACCAGTGAATCCGGGACAGACAATGAGCAGTTCTTC,TRBD1,TRBV24-1,many,TRBJ2-1
CASSPGGPTGELFF,TGTGCCAGCAGTCCGGGGGGCCCCACCGGGGAGCTGTTTTTT,.,TRBV5-6,many,TRBJ2-2
CASRGTGTGIAGYTF,TGTGCCAGCAGGGGGACCGGGACAGGGATCGCTGGCTACACCTTC,TRBD1,TRBV28,many,TRBJ1-2
CASSLAGDTNQPQHF,TGCGCCAGCAGCTTGGCGGGGGACACCAATCAGCCCCAGCATTTT,.,TRBV5-1,many,TRBJ1-5
CASSSPTSEQYF,TGTGCCAGCAGTTCCCCCACAAGCGAGCAGTACTTC,.,TRBV27,many,TRBJ2-7
CASSLGGAGSIQYF,TGTGCCAGCAGCTTAGGCGGGGCTGGGAGCATTCAGTACTTC,.,TRBV7-6,.,TRBJ2-4
CASSFWAGGGGTEAFF,TGCGCCAGCAGCTTCTGGGCAGGGGGAGGCGGCACTGAAGCTTTCTTT,TRBD1,TRBV5-1,many,TRBJ1-1
CASSRPTSGVTTSTDTQYF,TGCGCCAGCAGCCGACCGACTAGCGGGGTTACTACTAGCACAGATACGCAGTATTTT,TRBD2,TRBV4-1,many,TRBJ2-3
CASSPWGYNEQFF,TGTGCCAGCAGCCCGTGGGGTTACAATGAGCAGTTCTTC,.,TRBV7-3,many,TRBJ2-1